The next 15 T cell receptor beta chains were all read from a single sample in a study of T cell repertoires in cytomegalovirus infection. MiXCR, run by TCRdb on the reads, gives a single entry per CDR3 protein. This sample has approximately 910,000 distinct CDR3 sequences, with around 32% found just once. Their specific antigens are unknown. The specimen was cultured CD8+ T cells from PBMCs, collected from culture after CMV antigen stimulation. These receptors all come from a human donor in good health (CMV status not recorded). Some clones in this sample may be carry-over from other donors' samples.

V is TRBV5-6 and J is TRBJ1-5; possibly TRBD1 for D (5 bases). The germline gives CDR1 SGHDT, CDR2 YYEEEE. The V and J ends lost 2 bases and 5 bases respectively, with 8 bases between them. The CDR3 loop spans 13 amino acids. The DNA of the CDR3 is TGTGCCAGCAGCTTCGGGGGGTATCAGCCCCAGCATTTT. This gives the protein CASSFGGYQPQHF.

This chain connects TRBV12-3 or TRBV12-4 to TRBJ1-5, with TRBD1 matching 12 bases. This CDR3 has 17 residues. With V trimmed by 4 bases and J by 1 base, 5 bases remained unmatched. CDR3 protein: CASSSTGTGGSNQPQHF. CDR3 nucleotide sequence: TGTGCCAGCAGTTCCACCGGGACAGGGGGCAGCAATCAGCCCCAGCATTTT.

The rearrangement uses TRBV7-6 and TRBJ1-1; unclear D gene. This CDR3 contains 17 residues. Trimming removed 0 bases at V and 2 bases at J, with 16 bases between. Germline CDR1 is SGHVS and CDR2 is FNYEAQ. CDR3 nucleotides: TGTGCCAGCAGCTTAGCGCCCGGCAAGTCCGTAAACACTGAAGCTTTCTTT. Translation: CASSLAPGKSVNTEAFF.

The gene calls are TRBV10-3 and TRBJ2-7; TRBD1 matches 9 bases. With V trimmed by 4 bases and J by 5 bases, 9 bases remained unmatched. The germline V gene has CDR1 ENHRY and CDR2 SYGVKD. CDR3 length equals 15 residues. CDR3 in amino acids: CAISGLRDRVDEQYF. The CDR3 DNA reads TGTGCCATCAGTGGACTAAGGGACAGGGTGGACGAGCAGTACTTC.

V usage is TRBV27 and J usage is TRBJ2-3, with 13 positions matching TRBD2. CDR1 and CDR2 from the germline V gene are MNHEY and SMNVEV (reference sequence). This CDR3 is 19 amino acids long. The ends lost 6 bases at V and 4 bases at J; junction bases unmatched: 16. The CDR3 loop is CASSWTVGLAGRYADTQYF. The CDR3 DNA sequence: TGTGCCAGCAGCTGGACCGTGGGACTAGCGGGGAGGTACGCAGATACGCAGTATTTT.

About this clonotype: At one boundary the junction diverges from the germline segment, which might be a read error. This chain joins TRBV7-6 and TRBJ1-1; TRBD1 might be the D (6 bases). CDR3 size: 16 residues. Germline CDR1 reads SGHVS; CDR2 reads FNYEAQ. CDR3 loop: CANSPGVGASYTEAFF. The CDR3 DNA sequence: TGTGCCAACAGCCCGGGGGTGGGGGCCTCTTACACTGAAGCTTTCTTT.

V and J are TRBV27 and TRBJ2-7; no clear D gene. Germline-derived CDR1 and CDR2 are MNHEY and SMNVEV (reference sequence). Trimming shortened V by 3 bases and J by 0 bases, and 9 bases separated the two germline ends. This CDR3 contains 14 residues. CDR3 in DNA: TGTGCCAGCAGTTTCCCGTCCTACTCCTACGAGCAGTACTTC. Amino acids: CASSFPSYSYEQYF.

The V call is TRBV25-1, the J call TRBJ1-2, with D perhaps matching TRBD1 (5 bases). V lost 5 bases and J lost 8, with 15 bases in between. The CDR3 is 13 residues long. CDR1 and CDR2 from the germline V gene are MGHDK and SYGVNS. The CDR3 here is CASSLGTTRGYTF. In DNA form, the CDR3 reads TGTGCCAGCAGTCTCGGGACCACGCGGGGCTACACCTTC.

Here the CDR3 DNA reads TGCGCCAGCAGCCAAGCCGGGGGGGGCGAAGGCTACACCTTC. Translating it yields CASSQAGGGEGYTF. The chain has TRBV4-3 and TRBJ1-2; tentative D call: TRBD1 (6 bases). The V end was cut by 1 base, the J end by 8 bases, with 14 bases between. Germline lookup yields CDR1 LGHNA and CDR2 YSLEER. This CDR3 comprises 14 residues.

This clonotype was seen a few times. The CDR3 loop reads CASTGLVGYTF. CDR3 nucleotides: TGTGCCAGCACAGGGTTGGTTGGCTACACCTTC. The V gene is TRBV6-1, the J gene TRBJ1-2; a possible D gene is TRBD1 (5 bases). Germline lookup yields CDR1 MNHNS and CDR2 SASEGT. This CDR3 is built from 11 residues. V was pared by 7 bases and J by 7 bases, with 10 bases between.

This clonotype was seen at least ten times. The rearrangement joins TRBV19 to TRBJ1-5; 8 bases are a match to TRBD1. The CDR3 runs 15 residues. The junction had 7 bases not matched to a gene; V was cut back by 7 bases and J by 2 bases. From germline, CDR1 is LNHDA and CDR2 SQIVND (reference sequence). CDR3 residues: CASTTTGGGNQPQHF. CDR3 nucleotides: TGTGCCAGTACCACCACAGGGGGTGGCAATCAGCCCCAGCATTTT.

The chain recombines TRBV14 with TRBJ1-2; TRBD1 aligns across 9 bases. CDR3 length: 16 amino acids. CDR1 SGHDN and CDR2 FVKESK come from the germline V gene. The J segment lost 8 bases and the V segment lost 1 base, leaving 11 bases of the junction unmatched. CDR3 coding DNA: TGTGCCAGCAGCCAAGGCCTCCCCGGGACAGGGAGCGGCTACACCTTC. It yields the protein CASSQGLPGTGSGYTF.

The chain employs TRBV4-2 and TRBJ2-5; 7 bases map to TRBD2. Germline CDR1 reads LGHNA; CDR2 reads YNFKEQ. Trimming at V came to 1 base and at J to 5 bases, leaving 7 bases not matched to a gene. The CDR3 has 15 amino acids. This CDR3 is CASSQGGGLGETQYF. The DNA for the CDR3 is TGTGCCAGCAGCCAAGGGGGAGGGCTCGGGGAGACCCAGTACTTC.

The V call is TRBV4-1, the J call TRBJ2-5, with 9 bases that match TRBD2. This CDR3 is built from 19 residues. Germline lookup yields CDR1 MGHRA and CDR2 YSYEKL. J lost 5 bases, V lost 0 bases, and 16 bases had no gene match. CDR3 DNA sequence: TGCGCCAGCAGCCAAGATCTAGCGGGGTACGTTACGGTGGAGGAGACCCAGTACTTC. The encoded protein is CASSQDLAGYVTVEETQYF.

This clonotype was seen a few times. The gene calls are TRBV4-2 and TRBJ1-5; D is perhaps TRBD1 (6 bases). This CDR3 spans 18 amino acids. Germline V gene lookup returns CDR1 LGHNA and CDR2 YNFKEQ. The germline V and J ends were trimmed by 0 bases and 0 bases, with 15 bases remaining between them. CDR3 protein: CASSQEDIGGYSNQPQHF. The CDR3 nucleotides read TGTGCCAGCAGCCAAGAGGACATTGGGGGCTATAGCAATCAGCCCCAGCATTTT.